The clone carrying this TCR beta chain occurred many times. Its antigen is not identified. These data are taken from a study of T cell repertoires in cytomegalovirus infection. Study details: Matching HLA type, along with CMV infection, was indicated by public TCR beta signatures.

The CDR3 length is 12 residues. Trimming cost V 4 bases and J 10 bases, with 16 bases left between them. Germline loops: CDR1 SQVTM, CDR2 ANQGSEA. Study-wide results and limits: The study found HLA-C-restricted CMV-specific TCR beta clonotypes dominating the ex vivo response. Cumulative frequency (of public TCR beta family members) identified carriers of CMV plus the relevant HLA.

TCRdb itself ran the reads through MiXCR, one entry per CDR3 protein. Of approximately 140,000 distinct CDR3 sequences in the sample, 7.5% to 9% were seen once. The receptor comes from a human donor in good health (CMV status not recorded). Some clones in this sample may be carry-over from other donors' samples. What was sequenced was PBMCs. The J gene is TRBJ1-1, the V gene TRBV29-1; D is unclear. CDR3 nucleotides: TGCAGCGTTGTTGAAGGAAGGCTAGGAGCTTTCTTT. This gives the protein CSVVEGRLGAFF.